This TCR beta chain originates from a study of blood T cells in healthy people across ages. Study as a whole: About one barcoded TCR beta cDNA was captured per two T cells.

V lost 2 bases, J lost 3 bases, and 2 bases lay in between. The CDR3 has 11 amino acids. Germline V gives CDR1 SGHDN, CDR2 FVKESK. Worth noting for this clonotype: The antigen is undetermined.

Isolated PBMCs totaled at least 6 million in each sample. Study-level results: It was the long-lived donors that had more naive CD4+ cells and higher diversity than aged donors. Naive T cell percentage and TCR beta diversity correlated strongly.

For the second PCR, which ran for roughly 7 to 11 cycles, a sample-barcoded 5' primer and a J-beta primer mix were used. TCRdb reanalysed the 5' RACE reads using MiXCR and keeps one entry per CDR3 protein. The sample contains fewer than 750,000 distinct CDR3 sequences, less than 60% of which appear only once. The TCR comes from a man at least 80 years old in good health. Source material: blood. V usage is TRBV14 and J usage is TRBJ2-7, with no clear D. In nucleotides, the CDR3 is TGTGCCAGCAGCCAACACTACGAGCAGTACTTC. It specifies CASSQHYEQYF.